What follows is one T cell receptor (beta chain) and its context. The sample comes from a study of blood T cell repertoires in COVID-19. As for the study in general: From the United States, Italy and Spain came samples of acute and convalescent COVID-19. PBMCs, B-cell-depleted T cells, or T cells were the source of the cDNA or gDNA that made up the material.

Per the germline V gene, CDR1 is SEHNR and CDR2 is FQNEAQ (reference sequence). The CDR3 loop spans 16 amino acids. With 3 bases clipped from V and 1 base from J, the junction kept 3 bases outside the gene matches. In the source study's methods: How many nucleated cells were present was estimated from reference gene primer amplification. TCRdb keeps only in-frame clones here, not all; method: immunoSEQ multiplex PCR. That table furnishes V, J and clone size, whereas the DNA furnished D and trimming. The table includes over 250,000 clones, about 89% detected once. The source is a woman aged 40-49 years who had recovered from COVID-19. The material sequenced was peripheral blood. J is TRBJ2-5 and V is TRBV7-9, with 12 bases matching TRBD1. The CDR3 loop is CASSLGQGAIQETQYF. The DNA for the CDR3 is TGTGCCAGCAGCTTGGGACAGGGGGCTATCCAAGAGACCCAGTACTTC.